This T cell receptor (beta chain) derives from a study of Ad26.COV2.S vaccination and SARS-CoV-2 variants. Broader study findings: Non-spike TCR breadth showed similarity between vaccine and placebo recipients. Vaccine recipients showed a spike-specific TCR breadth that was higher than in placebo recipients.

Produced via immunoSEQ multiplex PCR; TCRdb's table is partial and in-frame only. The profile shows over 350,000 clones, about 88% of them singletons. Treatment reported: some 20 received Ad26.COV2.S at low or high dose, single or two shots; 5 received placebo; per-sample allocation not given. The samples were gathered on day 63 after the first injection of vaccine or placebo. Built on an Ad26 vector, the vaccine expressed Wuhan-strain SARS-CoV-2 spike. This clone was seen just once. The antigen remains undetermined. This CDR3 is 14 amino acids long. V was trimmed by 6 bases and J by 6 bases, leaving 15 bases between them. Germline V gene sequence: CDR1 SNHLY, CDR2 FYNNEI.

The gene calls are TRBV2 and TRBJ2-1; D is perhaps TRBD1 (5 bases). The starting material was peripheral blood, obtained in a trial of Ad26.COV2.S vaccine versus placebo. This sequence originates from a person aged 18-60 years who received the Ad26.COV2.S COVID-19 vaccine or a placebo. CDR3 in DNA: TGTGCCAGCAGGGACACCAAAACCCCCAATGAGCAGTTCTTC. It encodes CASRDTKTPNEQFF.